The 32 T cell receptor beta chains below were found in one sample sequenced in a study of T cell responses to AZD1222 COVID-19 vaccine. Some clones are missing from TCRdb's copy, which holds only in-frame ones; the method was immunoSEQ multiplex PCR. Of 92,000 or so clones in the sample, about 88% were seen once. Specimen: peripheral blood, collected on day 0 of AZD1222 vaccination. Receptors originate from an adult in good health.

Written as DNA, the CDR3 is TGTGCCAGCAGTGAGGGACAGATCTACAATGAGCAGTTCTTC. This codes for CASSEGQIYNEQFF. V is TRBV2 and J is TRBJ2-1; TRBD1 aligns across 7 bases. The length of the CDR3 is 14 residues. CDR1 and CDR2 from the germline V gene are SNHLY and FYNNEI. Trimming cost V 3 bases and J 3 bases; bases outside gene matches: 2.

The rearrangement links TRBV9 to TRBJ1-1, with 9 bases identical to TRBD1. Germline V gene sequence: CDR1 SGDLS, CDR2 YYNGEE. The CDR3 runs to 15 residues. V gave up 3 bases and J gave up 5 bases; unmatched junction bases: 8. CDR3 amino acids: CASSAWDRVVTEAFF. The CDR3 coding sequence is TGTGCCAGCAGCGCCTGGGACAGGGTGGTTACTGAAGCTTTCTTT.

The J gene is TRBJ2-3, the V gene TRBV7-2; D ambiguous. CDR3 length equals 13 residues. Trimming pared 0 bases from V and 7 bases from J, leaving 8 bases between. Germline CDR1 SGHTA, CDR2 FQGNSA. The CDR3 DNA reads TGTGCCAGCAGCTTAGCGTCCCCAAATACGCAGTATTTT. Amino acids: CASSLASPNTQYF.

V is TRBV5-1 and J is TRBJ1-2; TRBD1 agrees at 9 bases. V lost 4 bases to trimming and J lost 5 bases; unmatched junction nucleotides: 18. Looked up from germline, CDR1 is SGHRS and CDR2 is YFSETQ. The CDR3 is 18 amino acids. The CDR3 loop reads CASSPLSPGQGTFYGYTF. In nucleotides, the CDR3 is TGCGCCAGCAGCCCACTCTCTCCGGGACAGGGTACTTTTTATGGCTACACCTTC. The variable domain in full, with the rest retrieved from reference TRBV5-1 and TRBJ1-2, is KAGVTQTPRYLIKTRGQQVTLSCSPISGHRSVSWYQQTPGQGLQFLFEYFSETQRNKGNFPGRFSGRQFSNSRSEMNVSTLELGDSALYLCASSPLSPGQGTFYGYTFGSGTRLTVV.

V usage is TRBV11-3 and J usage is TRBJ2-7; 10 positions match TRBD1. Germline CDR1 reads SGHNT; CDR2 reads YENEEA. Germline trimming cut 6 bases from V and 0 bases from J; bases unmatched to any gene: 5. The CDR3 is 15 amino acids. Here the CDR3 DNA reads TGTGCCAGCAGTTCGGGACAGGGGAGCTCCTACGAGCAGTACTTC. It codes for CASSSGQGSSYEQYF.

The chain employs TRBV28 and TRBJ2-7, with D possibly matching TRBD2 (7 bases). This CDR3 comprises 16 residues. V lost 5 bases and J 2 bases, leaving 19 bases between the germline ends. Germline CDR1 and CDR2: MDHEN and SYDVKM. The CDR3 spells CASSITYGGQPYEQYF. In DNA form, the CDR3 reads TGTGCCAGCAGTATTACTTACGGGGGGCAACCCTACGAGCAGTACTTC.

CDR3 protein: CASRGDNSYEQYF. The CDR3 nucleotides read TGTGCCAGTCGCGGGGACAACTCCTACGAGCAGTACTTC. The chain carries TRBV10-3 and TRBJ2-7; possibly TRBD1 or TRBD2 for D (6 bases each). The V and J ends lost 10 bases and 0 bases respectively, with 13 bases between them. The length of the CDR3 is 13 residues. CDR1 and CDR2 from the germline V gene are ENHRY and SYGVKD.

The chain has TRBV3-1 (or the pseudogene TRBV3-2) and TRBJ1-1; possibly TRBD1 for D (5 bases). Deletions cut 4 bases from V and 3 bases from J, with 12 bases between. In germline, CDR1 is LGHDT, CDR2 YNNKEL (reference sequence). The length of the CDR3 is 14 residues. DNA of the CDR3: TGTGCCAGCAGCCCCCGGGACGGATACACTGAAGCTTTCTTT. Its protein product is CASSPRDGYTEAFF.

The chain recombines TRBV10-3 with TRBJ1-2; 7 nucleotides match TRBD1. The CDR3 has 14 residues. Germline CDR1 reads ENHRY; CDR2 reads SYGVKD. Unmatched junction bases numbered 8, after V lost 7 bases and J lost 3 bases. In nucleotides, the CDR3 is TGTGCCATCACCGGGACAGTCGGTGACTATGGCTACACCTTC. Protein sequence: CAITGTVGDYGYTF.

V and J are TRBV2 and TRBJ2-5; 9 bases fit TRBD1. The V and J ends lost 10 bases and 5 bases, in that order; junction bases with no gene match: 8. The CDR3 has 13 amino acids. CDR1 and CDR2 (germline): SNHLY, FYNNEI. CDR3 sequence: CATASGQGETQYF. CDR3 bases: TGTGCCACCGCCTCAGGACAGGGGGAGACCCAGTACTTC. Full variable domain (remainder filled in from reference TRBV2 and TRBJ2-5): EPEVTQTPSHQVTQMGQEVILRCVPISNHLYFYWYRQILGQKVEFLVSFYNNEISEKSEIFDDQFSVERPDGSNFTLKIRSTKLEDSAMYFCATASGQGETQYFGPGTRLLVL.

This chain joins TRBV2 and TRBJ1-1; the D is unclear. V lost 6 bases to trimming and J lost 6 bases, with 14 bases between them. This CDR3 region has 13 residues. Per the germline V gene, CDR1 is SNHLY and CDR2 is FYNNEI. The CDR3 loop is CASSSSEGSEAFF. CDR3 in DNA: TGTGCCAGCAGCTCTTCCGAGGGCTCTGAAGCTTTCTTT.

The gene calls are TRBV5-1 and TRBJ2-3; a possible D gene is TRBD2 (6 bases). The CDR3 runs to 15 residues. Trimming cost V 2 bases and J 2 bases, with 12 bases left between them. Germline CDR1 SGHRS, CDR2 YFSETQ. CDR3 region: CASSFQGLVTDTQYF. CDR3 DNA: TGCGCCAGCAGCTTCCAGGGACTCGTCACAGATACGCAGTATTTT.

This clone was seen just once. The chain has TRBV7-9 and TRBJ2-5; D is perhaps TRBD1 (6 bases). V was trimmed by 5 bases and J by 4 bases, leaving 17 bases between them. Germline CDR1 and CDR2: SEHNR and FQNEAQ (reference sequence). The CDR3 is made up of 15 amino acids. CDR3 sequence reads: CASSPRSGAGETQYF. CDR3 bases: TGTGCCAGCAGCCCGAGGTCAGGGGCGGGAGAGACCCAGTACTTC.

CDR3 amino acids: CASGLRLSSYNSPLHF. The CDR3 DNA reads as TGTGCTAGTGGTTTAAGGTTAAGCTCCTATAATTCACCCCTCCACTTT. The chain joins TRBV12-5 to TRBJ1-6, with no clear D. The CDR3 has 16 residues. The V gene lost 3 bases and the J gene lost 0 bases, with 9 bases spanning the gap. Germline V gene data show CDR1 as LGHNT and CDR2 as FRNRAP.

The chain couples TRBV9 to TRBJ1-2; 7 bases are a match to TRBD1. V gave up 3 bases and J gave up 3 bases; unmatched junction bases: 8. CDR3 length equals 15 residues. Germline V gene lookup returns CDR1 SGDLS and CDR2 YYNGEE. CDR3 sequence: CASSARQGADYGYTF. The DNA of the CDR3 is TGTGCCAGCAGCGCGCGACAGGGAGCGGACTATGGCTACACCTTC.

The genes are TRBV13 and TRBJ2-1; D gene ambiguous. The CDR3 has 15 residues. V was shortened by 5 bases and J by 0 bases, with 11 bases between the two germline ends. The germline gives CDR1 PRHDT, CDR2 FYEKMQ (reference sequence). The CDR3 DNA reads as TGTGCCAGCAGCCAAATCGGGCCCTCCTACAATGAGCAGTTCTTC. It specifies CASSQIGPSYNEQFF.

The genes are TRBV2 and TRBJ1-2; no firm D call. Germline V gives CDR1 SNHLY, CDR2 FYNNEI. The CDR3 has 14 residues. Trimming removed 8 bases from V and 0 bases from J, with 13 bases in between. The CDR3 is CASSPFRANYGYTF. DNA for the CDR3: TGTGCCAGCTCCCCCTTCAGAGCTAACTATGGCTACACCTTC.

J is TRBJ2-7 and V is TRBV6-6; 8 bases match TRBD1. This CDR3 comprises 14 residues. Trimming at V came to 5 bases and at J to 2 bases, leaving 5 bases not matched to a gene. Germline V lookup: CDR1 MNHNY, CDR2 SVGAGI (reference sequence). CDR3: CASSQGQGAYEQYF. For the CDR3, the DNA is TGTGCCAGCAGTCAAGGACAGGGAGCCTACGAGCAGTACTTC.

This clone has only one observation. The gene calls are TRBV7-6 and TRBJ2-2; D remains unclear. V lost 1 base, J lost 0 bases, and 6 bases lay in between. CDR1 SGHVS and CDR2 FNYEAQ come from the germline V gene. This CDR3 has 15 amino acids. Here the CDR3 DNA reads TGTGCCAGCAGCTTAGTCGGGCCGAACACCGGGGAGCTGTTTTTT. It specifies CASSLVGPNTGELFF.

This clone was observed a few times. This sequence joins TRBV3-1 (or the pseudogene TRBV3-2) and TRBJ2-2, with TRBD1 matching over 10 bases. This CDR3 has 17 residues. J lost 4 bases, V lost 8 bases, and 13 bases had no gene match. Germline loops: CDR1 LGHDT, CDR2 YNNKEL (reference sequence). This chain's CDR3 is CASRGESGTGATGELFF. The CDR3 DNA reads TGTGCCAGCCGAGGAGAGTCCGGGACAGGGGCCACCGGGGAGCTGTTTTTT.

The J gene is TRBJ1-5, the V gene TRBV28; D ambiguous. Germline V lookup: CDR1 MDHEN, CDR2 SYDVKM. This CDR3 region has 14 residues. With 3 bases removed from V and 7 bases from J, the gap between germline ends came to 13 bases. The CDR3 is CASSFLEAGQPQHF. The CDR3 DNA is TGTGCCAGCAGTTTCCTGGAGGCGGGGCAGCCCCAGCATTTT.

The genes are TRBV7-9 and TRBJ2-7, with D perhaps matching TRBD1 (6 bases). CDR3 length: 15 amino acids. V was trimmed by 6 bases and J by 1 base, leaving 16 bases between them. The germline CDR1 and CDR2 sequences are SEHNR and FQNEAQ (reference sequence). Written as DNA, the CDR3 is TGTGCCAGCAGACCTACAGGGCGAACGTCCTACGAGCAGTACTTC. This sequence encodes CASRPTGRTSYEQYF.

The chain combines TRBV11-1 with TRBJ2-1, with TRBD1 matching 8 bases. The CDR3 consists of 15 residues. V lost 8 bases and J lost 3; bases outside the gene matches: 9. Germline CDR1 and CDR2: SGHAT and FQDESV (reference sequence). The CDR3 DNA sequence: TGTGCCAGCTGCACGGGACAGGCAAGCTACAATGAGCAGTTCTTC. It encodes CASCTGQASYNEQFF.

J is TRBJ2-1 and V is TRBV11-2; D ambiguous. CDR1 is SGHAT and CDR2 is FQNNGV in the germline V gene. V gave up 0 bases and J gave up 9 bases, with 12 bases separating them. The CDR3 is made up of 14 amino acids. The CDR3 sequence: CASSLDRLVAEQFF. CDR3 sequence (DNA): TGTGCCAGCAGCTTAGATCGGCTAGTTGCTGAGCAGTTCTTC.

The chain recombines TRBV7-9 with TRBJ1-2, with TRBD1 matching over 7 bases. Germline trimming cut 2 bases from V and 0 bases from J; bases unmatched to any gene: 3. Germline lookup yields CDR1 SEHNR and CDR2 FQNEAQ (reference sequence). This CDR3 is built from 15 residues. CDR3 protein: CASSLLGQANYGYTF. CDR3 DNA: TGTGCCAGCAGCTTACTTGGACAGGCTAACTATGGCTACACCTTC.

The chain joins TRBV5-1 to TRBJ1-1; TRBD1 matches 7 bases. The CDR3 length is 14 residues. Germline CDR1 SGHRS, CDR2 YFSETQ. V was clipped by 0 bases and J by 5 bases; unmatched bases: 4. The CDR3 here is CASSLVQGRTEAFF. CDR3 nucleotides: TGCGCCAGCAGCTTGGTACAGGGGAGGACTGAAGCTTTCTTT. The entire variable domain, with the rest obtained from reference TRBV5-1 and TRBJ1-1, is as follows: KAGVTQTPRYLIKTRGQQVTLSCSPISGHRSVSWYQQTPGQGLQFLFEYFSETQRNKGNFPGRFSGRQFSNSRSEMNVSTLELGDSALYLCASSLVQGRTEAFFGQGTRLTVV.

The V gene is TRBV6-5, the J gene TRBJ2-5; 9 bases map to TRBD2. CDR1 is MNHEY and CDR2 is SVGAGI in the germline V gene. This CDR3 has 15 amino acids. V shed 5 bases, J shed 2 bases, and the junction held 6 bases outside the gene matches. CDR3 bases: TGTGCCAGCAGTCAAAGCGGGGGGCCACAAGAGACCCAGTACTTC. Translated, it gives CASSQSGGPQETQYF.

The V gene is TRBV7-2, the J gene TRBJ1-3; D is unclear. CDR3 length equals 18 residues. Germline V gives CDR1 SGHTA, CDR2 FQGNSA. V dropped 4 bases and J dropped 2 bases, with 21 bases sitting between them. The CDR3 DNA follows: TGTGCCAGCAGCTCGGCCCCTTTAGGAGGAGTCACTGGAAACACCATATATTTT. Protein product: CASSSAPLGGVTGNTIYF.

The rearrangement joins TRBV28 to TRBJ2-3, with D unclear. The CDR3 runs to 15 residues. The V gene's germline CDR1 is MDHEN and CDR2 SYDVKM. The V end was cut by 10 bases, the J end by 0 bases, with 17 bases between. CDR3 nucleotides: TGTGCCACCGAAACCTCCTATTCTAGCACAGATACGCAGTATTTT. Protein sequence: CATETSYSSTDTQYF.

CDR3 amino acids: CASSPVAGNTIYF. The CDR3 region has the DNA TGCGCCAGCAGCCCCGTTGCTGGAAACACCATATATTTT. The chain couples TRBV10-1 to TRBJ1-3; D is undetermined. This CDR3 comprises 13 residues. V dropped 6 bases and J dropped 2 bases, with 8 bases sitting between them. Germline loops: CDR1 WNHNN, CDR2 SYGVQD (reference sequence).

The rearrangement uses TRBV30 and TRBJ1-6; D is perhaps TRBD1 (6 bases). Germline V CDR1 and CDR2: GTSNPN, SVGIG (reference sequence). Trimming took 0 bases from V and 9 from J, leaving 9 bases between them. CDR3 length: 13 amino acids. The CDR3 loop reads CAWSVQGISPLHF. In DNA, the CDR3 is TGTGCCTGGAGTGTACAGGGTATTTCACCCCTCCACTTT.

With respect to this clone: One end of the junction is discordant with germline, which a read error may explain. J is TRBJ2-2 and V is TRBV6-5; D is uncertain. CDR3 length: 14 amino acids. Germline CDR1 MNHEY, CDR2 SVGAGI. Here the CDR3 reads CASRYSMGTGELFF. CDR3 nucleotide sequence: TGTGCCAGCAGATACTCCATGGGGACCGGGGAGCTGTTTTTT.